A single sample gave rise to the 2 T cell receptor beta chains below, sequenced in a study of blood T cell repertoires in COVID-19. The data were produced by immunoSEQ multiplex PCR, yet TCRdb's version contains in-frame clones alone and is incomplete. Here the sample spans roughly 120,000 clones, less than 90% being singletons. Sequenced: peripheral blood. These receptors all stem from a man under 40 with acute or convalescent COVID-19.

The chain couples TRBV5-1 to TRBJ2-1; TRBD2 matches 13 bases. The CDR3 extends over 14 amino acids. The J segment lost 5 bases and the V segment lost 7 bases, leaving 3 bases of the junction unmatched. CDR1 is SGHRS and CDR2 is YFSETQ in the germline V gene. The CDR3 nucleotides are TGCGCCAGCCGGACTAGCGGGGGTAACAATGAGCAGTTCTTC. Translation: CASRTSGGNNEQFF.

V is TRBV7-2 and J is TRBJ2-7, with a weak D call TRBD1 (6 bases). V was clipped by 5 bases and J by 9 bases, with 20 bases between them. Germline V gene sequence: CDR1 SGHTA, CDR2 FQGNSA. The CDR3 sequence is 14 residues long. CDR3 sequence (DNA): TGTGCCAGCAGCCCCCCCAACAGGGTTTTAGGGCAGTACTTC. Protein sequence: CASSPPNRVLGQYF.